One and the same sample provided the 24 T cell receptor beta chains below, sequenced in a study of blood T cell repertoires in COVID-19. Data came from immunoSEQ multiplex PCR; TCRdb stores just in-frame clones and leaves some out. The sample comprises tens of thousands of clones, roughly 89% of which are singletons, and approximately 19% rests with the top ten. Input material: peripheral blood. These receptors were taken from a woman older than 75 with acute or convalescent COVID-19.

This clone appeared a few times. The chain uses TRBV19 and TRBJ2-7; 13 nucleotides agree with TRBD2. Unmatched junction bases numbered 10, after V lost 6 bases and J lost 2 bases. The CDR3 consists of 17 residues. The germline V gene has CDR1 LNHDA and CDR2 SQIVND (reference sequence). The CDR3 bases are TGTGCCAGTAGCAGATACGGACTAGCGGGGGAACCCTACGAGCAGTACTTC. Translation: CASSRYGLAGEPYEQYF.

The chain links TRBV14 to TRBJ2-3; the match to TRBD2 covers 11 bases. V gave up 4 bases and J gave up 8 bases; unmatched junction bases: 2. In germline, CDR1 is SGHDN, CDR2 FVKESK. The CDR3 length is 13 residues. DNA for the CDR3: TGTGCCAGCAGCCTAGCGGGAGGGAGTACGCAGTATTTT. This translates into CASSLAGGSTQYF.

To note about this clone: At one of its ends the junction is not consistent with the germline gene, which may arise from a read error. This rearrangement joins TRBV12-3 or TRBV12-4 to TRBJ1-2, with 9 bases identical to TRBD1. The CDR3 is 13 amino acids. In nucleotides, the CDR3 is TGTGCCAGCAGCCGAAAACAGGGGGCGCGGCGTGCCTTC. Protein product: CASSRKQGARRAF.

CDR3 DNA: TGCGCCAGCAGCTTGGAATTGGGACTAGCTAGGAATGAGCAGTTCTTC. Protein: CASSLELGLARNEQFF. V is TRBV5-1 and J is TRBJ2-1; TRBD2 agrees at 9 bases. V shed 0 bases, J shed 7 bases, and the junction held 8 bases outside the gene matches. The CDR3 has 16 amino acids. CDR1 and CDR2 (germline): SGHRS, YFSETQ. The full variable domain, rest sourced from reference TRBV5-1 and TRBJ2-1, is KAGVTQTPRYLIKTRGQQVTLSCSPISGHRSVSWYQQTPGQGLQFLFEYFSETQRNKGNFPGRFSGRQFSNSRSEMNVSTLELGDSALYLCASSLELGLARNEQFFGPGTRLTVL.

The rearrangement uses TRBV3-1 (or the pseudogene TRBV3-2) and TRBJ1-6; TRBD1 agrees at 7 bases. V shed 4 bases and J 2 bases; nucleotides not matched to a gene: 2. The CDR3 length is 15 residues. CDR1 is LGHDT, CDR2 YNNKEL, per germline (reference sequence). This CDR3 reads CASSLGQAYNSPLHF. The CDR3 DNA follows: TGTGCCAGCAGCCTTGGACAGGCCTATAATTCACCCCTCCACTTT.

V is TRBV7-2 and J is TRBJ1-6; D uncertain. The V end was cut by 1 base, the J end by 15 bases, with 13 bases between. The CDR3 totals 13 residues. From germline, CDR1 is SGHTA and CDR2 FQGNSA. The CDR3 DNA reads TGTGCCAGCAGCTTAGATGAGGGCCTGGTCCTCCACTTT. Translated: CASSLDEGLVLHF.

The V gene is TRBV7-2, the J gene TRBJ1-5; 10 positions match TRBD1. This CDR3 contains 15 residues. Germline assignment: CDR1 SGHTA and CDR2 FQGNSA. J gave up 2 bases and V 4 bases, and 2 bases lay outside the gene matches. In nucleotides, the CDR3 is TGTGCCAGCAGCTGGGACAGGGGTGGCAATCAGCCCCAGCATTTT. This codes for CASSWDRGGNQPQHF.

This chain uses TRBV28 with TRBJ1-5; D is uncertain. Trimming left V 4 bases short and J 5 bases short, with 6 bases between. The CDR3 consists of 12 residues. The V gene's germline CDR1 is MDHEN and CDR2 SYDVKM. CDR3 nucleotide sequence: TGTGCCAGCAGTTGGACTTATCAGCCCCAGCATTTT. Translating gives CASSWTYQPQHF. The full variable domain, with the rest looked up from reference TRBV28 and TRBJ1-5, is DVKVTQSSRYLVKRTGEKVFLECVQDMDHENMFWYRQDPGLGLRLIYFSYDVKMKEKGDIPEGYSVSREKKERFSLILESASTNQTSMYLCASSWTYQPQHFGDGTRLSIL.

The chain combines TRBV11-2 with TRBJ2-4; TRBD2 matches 7 bases. The CDR3 covers 14 residues. The germline V gene has CDR1 SGHAT and CDR2 FQNNGV. The trim removed 2 bases at V and 7 bases at J, leaving 5 bases unmatched. The CDR3 coding sequence is TGTGCCAGCAGCTTACGACTAGCCGACAACATTCAGTACTTC. Its protein is CASSLRLADNIQYF.

The chain combines TRBV15 with TRBJ2-7; 7 nucleotides line up with TRBD1. V was clipped by 4 bases and J by 3 bases; unmatched bases: 12. The CDR3 is 16 amino acids. Germline V gene sequence: CDR1 LNHNV, CDR2 YYDKDF (reference sequence). DNA for the CDR3: TGTGCCACCAGCATGGCCTCCCGGGACAGAAGCTACGAGCAGTACTTC. This codes for CATSMASRDRSYEQYF.

This clone appeared a few times. The chain links TRBV5-1 to TRBJ1-6; D gene ambiguous. The germline CDR1 and CDR2 sequences are SGHRS and YFSETQ. V was trimmed by 2 bases and J by 7 bases, leaving 7 bases between them. The CDR3 spans 13 residues. For the CDR3, the DNA is TGCGCCAGCAGCTTCAACCTAAATTCACCCCTCCACTTT. The encoded protein is CASSFNLNSPLHF.

The chain couples TRBV2 to TRBJ1-4; D is unclear. The CDR3 runs to 13 residues. V lost 8 bases and J 4 bases, leaving 11 bases between the germline ends. The germline CDR1 and CDR2 sequences are SNHLY and FYNNEI. The CDR3 here is CASVWRVNEKLFF. CDR3 nucleotides: TGTGCCAGCGTTTGGCGGGTTAATGAAAAACTGTTTTTT.

The V gene is TRBV28, the J gene TRBJ1-5; unclear D gene. V was trimmed by 6 bases and J by 5 bases, leaving 14 bases between them. CDR1 MDHEN and CDR2 SYDVKM come from the germline V gene. The CDR3 loop spans 14 amino acids. CDR3 nucleotides: TGTGCCAGCAGATCCTCGGTTCTCTATCAGCCCCAGCATTTT. Its protein is CASRSSVLYQPQHF.

Comments on this clone: This CDR3 is also generated by other DNA sequences in the sample. The chain employs TRBV5-1 and TRBJ2-5; 8 bases are a match to TRBD2. CDR3 length equals 16 residues. V trimming: 0 bases; J trimming: 2 bases; junction bases outside the gene matches: 6. The germline V gene encodes CDR1 SGHRS and CDR2 YFSETQ. CDR3: CASSLGLAGTQETQYF. CDR3 nucleotides: TGCGCCAGCAGCTTGGGGTTAGCGGGGACTCAAGAGACCCAGTACTTC.

The chain recombines TRBV12-3 or TRBV12-4 with TRBJ1-5; D is unresolved. This CDR3 comprises 13 residues. V was shortened by 3 bases and J by 7 bases, with 10 bases between the two germline ends. CDR3 sequence reads: CASSFARGQPQHF. CDR3 sequence (DNA): TGTGCCAGCAGTTTCGCACGGGGACAGCCCCAGCATTTT.

The chain joins TRBV6-5 to TRBJ1-2; D perhaps matches TRBD1 (5 bases). Germline CDR1 and CDR2: MNHEY and SVGAGI. With 2 bases removed from V and 2 bases from J, the gap between germline ends came to 12 bases. The CDR3 has 15 amino acids. In DNA, the CDR3 is TGTGCCAGCAGTTACGTCGGCGGGGACAACTATGGCTACACCTTC. Translated: CASSYVGGDNYGYTF.

The chain employs TRBV30 and TRBJ1-2; D is uncertain. CDR3 length: 12 amino acids. Germline V CDR1 and CDR2: GTSNPN, SVGIG (reference sequence). The V gene lost 2 bases and the J gene lost 2 bases, with 6 bases spanning the gap. This CDR3 is CAWSLQNYGYTF. In nucleotides, the CDR3 is TGTGCCTGGAGTTTACAGAACTATGGCTACACCTTC.

The chain is built from TRBV3-1 (or the pseudogene TRBV3-2) and TRBJ2-3, with 7 nucleotides matching TRBD2. This CDR3 has 13 amino acids. V shed 4 bases and J 5 bases; nucleotides not matched to a gene: 3. Germline V lookup: CDR1 LGHDT, CDR2 YNNKEL (reference sequence). The CDR3 spells CASSPWGGDTQYF. Written as DNA, the CDR3 is TGTGCCAGCAGCCCTTGGGGGGGAGATACGCAGTATTTT.

The chain uses TRBV5-4 and TRBJ1-1; perhaps TRBD1 as D (6 bases). The germline V and J ends were trimmed by 6 bases and 6 bases, with 18 bases remaining between them. CDR1 is SGHNT and CDR2 is YYREEE in the germline V gene (reference sequence). The length of the CDR3 is 14 residues. CDR3 DNA sequence: TGTGCCAGCACATCGCGGGGGGCAGGAGCTGAAGCTTTCTTT. Amino acid sequence: CASTSRGAGAEAFF.

The chain recombines TRBV5-1 with TRBJ1-1; the match to TRBD1 covers 7 bases. The germline V gene encodes CDR1 SGHRS and CDR2 YFSETQ. CDR3 length: 15 residues. J gave up 3 bases and V 4 bases, and 9 bases lay outside the gene matches. In DNA form, the CDR3 reads TGCGCCAGCAGCAAAACGACAGGGTGGGACACTGAAGCTTTCTTT. The encoded protein is CASSKTTGWDTEAFF.

V is TRBV7-2 and J is TRBJ2-7; perhaps TRBD1 as D (6 bases). The germline V gene encodes CDR1 SGHTA and CDR2 FQGNSA. Trimming cost V 5 bases and J 6 bases, with 14 bases left between them. The CDR3 extends over 13 amino acids. The CDR3 is CASSTRQAGEQYF. The CDR3, as DNA: TGTGCCAGCAGCACCCGACAGGCCGGCGAGCAGTACTTC. The variable domain in full, completed from reference TRBV7-2 and TRBJ2-7, reads GAGVSQSPSNKVTEKGKDVELRCDPISGHTALYWYRQSLGQGLEFLIYFQGNSAPDKSGLPSDRFSAERTGGSVSTLTIQRTQQEDSAVYLCASSTRQAGEQYFGPGTRLTVT.

The gene calls are TRBV6-2 or TRBV6-3 and TRBJ1-4; 8 nucleotides agree with TRBD1. V was clipped by 5 bases and J by 7 bases; unmatched bases: 0. From germline, CDR1 is MNHEY and CDR2 SVGEGT. The CDR3 spans 12 residues. In DNA, the CDR3 is TGTGCCAGCAGTACAGGGGGTGAAAAACTGTTTTTT. This translates into CASSTGGEKLFF.

This clone appeared once. This chain uses TRBV19 with TRBJ1-1, with TRBD1 as a possible D gene (5 bases). Germline V lookup: CDR1 LNHDA, CDR2 SQIVND (reference sequence). The CDR3 has 15 residues. Trimming took off 5 bases at V and 0 bases at J, with 13 bases between the two ends. In nucleotides, the CDR3 is TGTGCCAGTAGTCTTTTCGCAGGGCTGAACACTGAAGCTTTCTTT. Translating it yields CASSLFAGLNTEAFF.

The rearrangement links TRBV5-1 to TRBJ2-5, with D unresolved. CDR1 is SGHRS and CDR2 is YFSETQ in the germline V gene. The CDR3 is 12 amino acids. The V gene lost 3 bases and the J gene lost 5 bases, with 8 bases spanning the gap. The CDR3 is CASSSRLETQYF. CDR3 in DNA: TGCGCCAGCAGCTCCCGACTGGAGACCCAGTACTTC.